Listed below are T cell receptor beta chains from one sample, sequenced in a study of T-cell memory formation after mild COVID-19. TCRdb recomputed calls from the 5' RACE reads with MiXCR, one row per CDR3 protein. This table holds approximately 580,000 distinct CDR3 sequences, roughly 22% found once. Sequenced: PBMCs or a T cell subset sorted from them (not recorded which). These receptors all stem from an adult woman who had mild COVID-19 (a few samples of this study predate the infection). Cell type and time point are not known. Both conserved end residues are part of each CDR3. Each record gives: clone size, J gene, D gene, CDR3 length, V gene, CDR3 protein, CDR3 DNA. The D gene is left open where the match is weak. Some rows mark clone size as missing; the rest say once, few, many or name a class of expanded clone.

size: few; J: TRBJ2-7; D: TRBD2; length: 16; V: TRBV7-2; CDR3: CASSSPTSGSRYEQYF; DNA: TGTGCCAGCAGCTCTCCGACTAGCGGGAGTAGATACGAGCAGTACTTC
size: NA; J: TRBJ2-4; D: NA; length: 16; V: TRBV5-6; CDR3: CASSLGLAISKNIQYF; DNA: TGTGCCAGCAGCTTGGGATTAGCGATATCCAAAAACATTCAGTACTTC
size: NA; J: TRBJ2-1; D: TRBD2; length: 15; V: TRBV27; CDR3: CASSLWAGGYNEQFF; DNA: TGTGCCAGCAGTTTATGGGCGGGGGGATACAATGAGCAGTTCTTC
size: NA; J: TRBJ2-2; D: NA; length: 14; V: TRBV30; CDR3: CAWRTQIGGGELFF; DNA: TGTGCCTGGAGGACGCAAATAGGGGGCGGGGAGCTGTTTTTT
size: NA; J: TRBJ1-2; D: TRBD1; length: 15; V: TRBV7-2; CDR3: CASSFWDRGTYGYTF; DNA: TGTGCCAGCAGCTTCTGGGACAGGGGGACGTATGGCTACACCTTC
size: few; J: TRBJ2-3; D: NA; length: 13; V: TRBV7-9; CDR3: CASSKSVTDTQYF; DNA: TGTGCCAGCAGCAAGAGTGTGACAGATACGCAGTATTTT
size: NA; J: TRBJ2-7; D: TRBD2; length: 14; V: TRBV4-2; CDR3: CASSPLAGGAEQYF; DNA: TGTGCCAGCAGCCCCCTAGCGGGAGGAGCCGAGCAGTACTTC
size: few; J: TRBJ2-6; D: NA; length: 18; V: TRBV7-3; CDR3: CASTTKSGGISGANVLTF; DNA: TGTGCCAGCACTACCAAGTCTGGGGGGATAAGTGGGGCCAACGTCCTGACTTTC
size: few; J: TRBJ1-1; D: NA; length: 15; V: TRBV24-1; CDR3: CATSDSRTANTEAFF; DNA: TGTGCCACCAGTGATTCCAGGACAGCGAACACTGAAGCTTTCTTT
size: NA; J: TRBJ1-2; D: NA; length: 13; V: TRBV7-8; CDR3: CASSLVGRYGYTF; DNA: TGTGCCAGCAGCTTAGTGGGTCGCTATGGCTACACCTTC
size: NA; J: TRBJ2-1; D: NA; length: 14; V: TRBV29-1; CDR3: CSVEEPGHRSEQFF; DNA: TGCAGCGTTGAAGAACCAGGGCATCGATCTGAGCAGTTCTTC
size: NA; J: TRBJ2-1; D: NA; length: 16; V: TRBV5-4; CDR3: CASSPIVRWDANEQFF; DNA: TGTGCCAGCAGCCCCATAGTACGGTGGGACGCCAATGAGCAGTTCTTC
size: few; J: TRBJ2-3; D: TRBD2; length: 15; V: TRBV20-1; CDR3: CSARARGEGTDTQYF; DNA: TGCAGTGCTAGAGCTCGGGGGGAGGGCACAGATACGCAGTATTTT
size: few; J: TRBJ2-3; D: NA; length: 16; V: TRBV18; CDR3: CASSPPTTGSTDTQYF; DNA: TGTGCCAGCTCACCACCGACGACAGGTAGCACAGATACGCAGTATTTT
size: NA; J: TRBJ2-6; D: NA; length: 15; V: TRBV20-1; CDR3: CSAILITSGANVLTF; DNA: TGCAGTGCTATTCTCATAACCTCTGGGGCCAACGTCCTGACTTTC
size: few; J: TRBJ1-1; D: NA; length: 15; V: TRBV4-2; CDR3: CASSQGLQGSTEAFF; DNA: TGTGCCAGCAGCCAAGGTTTGCAGGGTAGTACTGAAGCTTTCTTT
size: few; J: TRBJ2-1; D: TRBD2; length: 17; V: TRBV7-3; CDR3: CASSLGGLAGAYNEQFF; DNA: TGTGCCAGCAGCCTCGGGGGACTAGCGGGCGCGTACAATGAGCAGTTCTTC
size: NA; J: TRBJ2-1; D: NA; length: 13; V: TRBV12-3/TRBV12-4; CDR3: CASKFPDSFEQFF; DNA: TGTGCCAGCAAATTTCCGGACAGCTTTGAGCAGTTCTTC
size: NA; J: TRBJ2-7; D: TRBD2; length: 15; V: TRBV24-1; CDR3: CATSSSGSTENEQYF; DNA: TGTGCCACCAGTTCCAGCGGGAGTACGGAGAACGAGCAGTACTTC
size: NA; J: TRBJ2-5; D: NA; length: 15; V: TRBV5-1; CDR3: CASSSGTTTGETQYF; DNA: TGCGCCAGCAGCTCTGGGACCACCACTGGGGAGACCCAGTACTTC
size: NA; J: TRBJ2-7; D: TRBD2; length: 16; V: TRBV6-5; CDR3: CASRTSLAGVIYEQYF; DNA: TGTGCCAGCAGAACGTCACTAGCGGGAGTCATCTACGAGCAGTACTTC
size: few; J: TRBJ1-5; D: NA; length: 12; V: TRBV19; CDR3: CASKVRDQPQHF; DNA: TGTGCCAGTAAAGTACGTGATCAGCCCCAGCATTTT
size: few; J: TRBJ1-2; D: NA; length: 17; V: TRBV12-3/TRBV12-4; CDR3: CASRTSPFEGNPYGYTF; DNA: TGTGCCAGCAGAACTTCCCCGTTCGAGGGGAACCCTTATGGCTACACCTTC
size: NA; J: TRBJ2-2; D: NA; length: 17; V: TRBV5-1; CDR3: CASGPWVAAHNTGELFF; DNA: TGCGCCAGCGGACCGTGGGTAGCGGCACACAACACCGGGGAGCTGTTTTTT
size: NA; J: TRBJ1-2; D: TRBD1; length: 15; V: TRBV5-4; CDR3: CASSLVAGGAGGYTF; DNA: TGTGCCAGCAGCTTGGTGGCAGGGGGCGCGGGCGGCTACACCTTC
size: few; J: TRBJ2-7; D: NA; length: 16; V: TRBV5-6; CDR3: CASTLHPVLRDREQYF; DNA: TGTGCCAGCACTCTACACCCAGTCCTACGGGATCGGGAGCAGTACTTC
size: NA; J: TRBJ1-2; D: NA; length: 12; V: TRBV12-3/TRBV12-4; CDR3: CASSLYQGGYTF; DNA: TGTGCCAGCAGTTTGTATCAGGGCGGCTACACCTTC
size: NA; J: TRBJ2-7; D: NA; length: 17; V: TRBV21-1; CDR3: CASSPRPRDRVSYEQYF; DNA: TGTGCCAGCAGCCCACGCCCTCGGGACAGAGTCTCCTACGAGCAGTACTTC
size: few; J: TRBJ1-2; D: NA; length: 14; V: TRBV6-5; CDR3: CASSYSQNFYGYTF; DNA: TGTGCCAGCAGTTACTCCCAAAATTTCTATGGCTACACCTTC
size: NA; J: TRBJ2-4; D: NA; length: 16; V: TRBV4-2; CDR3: CASSQAPDTSKNIQYF; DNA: TGTGCCAGCAGCCAAGCCCCCGACACGTCCAAAAACATTCAGTACTTC
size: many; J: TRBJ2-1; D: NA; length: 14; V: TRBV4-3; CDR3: CASSQVTSPGEQFF; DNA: TGCGCCAGCAGCCAAGTAACTAGTCCGGGTGAGCAGTTCTTC
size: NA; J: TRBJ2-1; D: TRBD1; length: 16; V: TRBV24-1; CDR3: CATSDLDRGPYNEQFF; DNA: TGTGCCACCAGTGACTTGGACAGGGGCCCCTACAATGAGCAGTTCTTC
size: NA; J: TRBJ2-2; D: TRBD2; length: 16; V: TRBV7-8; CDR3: CASSRRLAGNTGELFF; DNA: TGTGCCAGCAGCCGAAGACTAGCGGGAAACACCGGGGAGCTGTTTTTT
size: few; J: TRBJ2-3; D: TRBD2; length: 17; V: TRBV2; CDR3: CATTAASGDYGWDTQYF; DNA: TGTGCCACCACGGCGGCTAGCGGGGACTACGGGTGGGATACGCAGTATTTT
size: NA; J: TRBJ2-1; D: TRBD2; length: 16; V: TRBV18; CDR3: CASSPLAGGTYNEQFF; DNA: TGTGCCAGCTCACCATTAGCGGGAGGAACCTACAATGAGCAGTTCTTC
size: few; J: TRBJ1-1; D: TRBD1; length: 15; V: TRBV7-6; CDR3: CASSRRQGLNTEAFF; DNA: TGTGCCAGCAGCCGACGACAGGGATTGAACACTGAAGCTTTCTTT
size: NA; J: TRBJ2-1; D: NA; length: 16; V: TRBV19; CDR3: CASSRAKDSLGNEQFF; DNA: TGTGCCAGTAGTCGGGCGAAGGACAGTTTGGGCAATGAGCAGTTCTTC
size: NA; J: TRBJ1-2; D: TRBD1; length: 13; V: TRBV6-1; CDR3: CASKPGQGAGYTF; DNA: TGTGCCAGCAAACCGGGACAGGGGGCTGGCTACACCTTC
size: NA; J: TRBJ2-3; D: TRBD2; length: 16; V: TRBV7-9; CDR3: CASSPRTREGGDTQYF; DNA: TGTGCCAGCAGCCCAAGGACGCGGGAGGGTGGAGATACGCAGTATTTT
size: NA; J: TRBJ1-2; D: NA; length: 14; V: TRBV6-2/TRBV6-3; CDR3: CASSYSFGNYGYTF; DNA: TGTGCCAGCAGTTACTCGTTCGGGAACTATGGCTACACCTTC